Sequencing of this T cell receptor beta chain was carried out in a study of blood T cell repertoires in COVID-19. For the study at large: The origin of the acute and convalescent COVID-19 samples was the United States, Italy and Spain. Sample material is recorded as cDNA or gDNA derived from T cells, B-cell-depleted T cells, or PBMCs.

This clone appeared once. Original handling: Estimation of nucleated cell counts relied on the amplification of reference gene primers. TCRdb's table, derived via immunoSEQ multiplex PCR, lists solely in-frame clones and lacks some. Clonal size and the V and J genes are those of that table, whereas D and trimming came from the DNA. The profile shows 350,000 to 450,000 clones, around 84% of them singletons. CDR1 is SGHDN and CDR2 is FVKESK in the germline V gene. The CDR3 covers 14 residues. Trimming took off 1 base at V and 6 bases at J, with 13 bases between the two ends. This clonotype was obtained from a woman aged 18-30 years with acute or convalescent COVID-19. Sample: peripheral blood. This sequence joins TRBV14 and TRBJ2-7; D perhaps matches TRBD1 (5 bases). CDR3 sequence: CASSQVSGLGEQYF. Written as DNA, the CDR3 is TGTGCCAGCAGCCAAGTGTCAGGGCTAGGCGAGCAGTACTTC.